These T cell receptor beta chains were read from a single sample in a study of cytotoxic CD8 clonotypes in ibrutinib-treated CLL. Repertoires were generated with immunoSEQ multiplex PCR, while TCRdb's copy carries only in-frame clones and drops some. The sample records roughly 200,000 clones, about two thirds being singletons. Sequencing was performed on PBMCs, taken after 24 months of ibrutinib treatment. The receptors here all came from a human donor with chronic lymphocytic leukemia. The CDR3 runs from the conserved cysteine through the conserved F or W. D genes are given only for firm matches. Only some rows state a clone size, as once, few, many or a class for expanded clones.

clone_size: NA
d_call: TRBD2
v_call: TRBV7-9
j_call: TRBJ2-1
cdr3_nt: TGTGCCAGCCGACGGGACGGGAGGGGAAATGAGCAGTTCTTC
cdr3_aa: CASRRDGRGNEQFF

clone_size: NA
d_call: TRBD1
v_call: TRBV5-1
j_call: TRBJ1-4
cdr3_nt: TGCGCCAGCAGCTTGGACAGGGGCCGTGAAAAACTGTTTTTT
cdr3_aa: CASSLDRGREKLFF

clone_size: once
d_call: NA
v_call: TRBV29-1
j_call: TRBJ2-2
cdr3_nt: TGCAGCGTGGGCGCCGTTGGGCGGGAGCTGTTTTTT
cdr3_aa: CSVGAVGRELFF

clone_size: once
d_call: TRBD1
v_call: TRBV6-5
j_call: TRBJ1-4
cdr3_nt: TGTGCCAGCAGGGACAGGCGAGATAATGAAAAACTGTTTTTT
cdr3_aa: CASRDRRDNEKLFF

clone_size: NA
d_call: NA
v_call: TRBV7-2
j_call: TRBJ2-7
cdr3_nt: TGTGCCAGTAGGTTGAGTGTCACGTCCTACGAGCAGTACTTC
cdr3_aa: CASRLSVTSYEQYF

clone_size: NA
d_call: TRBD2
v_call: TRBV19
j_call: TRBJ2-1
cdr3_nt: TGTGCCAGTAGTATCTATAGCGGGAGGGATGAGCAGTTCTTC
cdr3_aa: CASSIYSGRDEQFF

clone_size: NA
d_call: TRBD1
v_call: TRBV2
j_call: TRBJ1-1
cdr3_nt: TGTGCCAGCAGGTCCGGGACAGGGGGTACTGAAGCTTTCTTT
cdr3_aa: CASRSGTGGTEAFF

clone_size: NA
d_call: NA
v_call: TRBV5-4
j_call: TRBJ2-3
cdr3_nt: TGTGCCAGCAGCTTGTCTCGCAGAGAAGATACGCAGTATTTT
cdr3_aa: CASSLSRREDTQYF

clone_size: NA
d_call: TRBD1
v_call: TRBV7-3
j_call: TRBJ2-7
cdr3_nt: TGTGCCAGCAGCTTAACGGGACAGCCCGTGGAGCAGTACTTC
cdr3_aa: CASSLTGQPVEQYF

clone_size: NA
d_call: NA
v_call: TRBV7-7
j_call: TRBJ2-1
cdr3_nt: TGTGCTAGCAGCTTAGGGCAGGGTTCGAACAATGAGCAGTTCTTC
cdr3_aa: CASSLGQGSNNEQFF

clone_size: NA
d_call: TRBD1
v_call: TRBV5-4
j_call: TRBJ2-7
cdr3_nt: TGTGCCAGCAGCGCGGGACAGGGTTCCTTCGAGCAGTACTTC
cdr3_aa: CASSAGQGSFEQYF

clone_size: NA
d_call: TRBD1
v_call: TRBV2
j_call: TRBJ1-2
cdr3_nt: TGTGCCAGCAGTCTCCGGGACAGGGTGAAATACACCTTC
cdr3_aa: CASSLRDRVKYTF

clone_size: NA
d_call: TRBD1
v_call: TRBV15
j_call: TRBJ2-4
cdr3_nt: TGTGCCACCAGCAGAGTCGGGACAGTTGGTCTTCGGCTAAAAAACATTCAGTACTTC
cdr3_aa: CATSRVGTVGLRLKNIQYF

clone_size: NA
d_call: NA
v_call: TRBV5-1
j_call: TRBJ2-5
cdr3_nt: TGCGCCAGCAGCCTGATTCAGGGAGGCCAAGAGACCCAGTACTTC
cdr3_aa: CASSLIQGGQETQYF

clone_size: once
d_call: NA
v_call: TRBV4-3
j_call: TRBJ1-4
cdr3_nt: TGCGCCAGCAGCCAAGATCCGTCGACCGGGAAACTGTTTTTT
cdr3_aa: CASSQDPSTGKLFF

clone_size: few
d_call: TRBD2
v_call: TRBV14
j_call: TRBJ2-2
cdr3_nt: TGTGCCAGCAGCCTCAGGGAGGGCACCGGGGAGCTGTTTTTT
cdr3_aa: CASSLREGTGELFF

clone_size: NA
d_call: NA
v_call: TRBV6-6
j_call: TRBJ1-4
cdr3_nt: TGTGCCAGCAGTTTGGACTCACGGCAAACTAATGAAAAACTGTTTTTT
cdr3_aa: CASSLDSRQTNEKLFF

clone_size: once
d_call: TRBD2
v_call: TRBV5-6
j_call: TRBJ2-5
cdr3_nt: TGTGCCAGCAGCTGGGAGGGACTTCAGGAGACCCAGTACTTC
cdr3_aa: CASSWEGLQETQYF

clone_size: NA
d_call: NA
v_call: TRBV18
j_call: TRBJ2-7
cdr3_nt: TGTGCCAGCTCACCACCTGGAGCTTGGGAGCAGTACTTC
cdr3_aa: CASSPPGAWEQYF

clone_size: once
d_call: NA
v_call: TRBV20-1
j_call: TRBJ2-5
cdr3_nt: TGCAGTGCAGGTGGGGGAGAGACCCAGTACTTC
cdr3_aa: CSAGGGETQYF

clone_size: NA
d_call: NA
v_call: TRBV11-2
j_call: TRBJ2-7
cdr3_nt: TGTGCCAGCAGCCCATCAACGTGGTACGAGCAGTACTTC
cdr3_aa: CASSPSTWYEQYF

clone_size: once
d_call: TRBD2
v_call: TRBV6-5
j_call: TRBJ2-5
cdr3_nt: TGTGCCAGCAGTACGAGCGGGACGGGCGAGACCCAGTACTTC
cdr3_aa: CASSTSGTGETQYF

clone_size: NA
d_call: TRBD2
v_call: TRBV4-3
j_call: TRBJ2-3
cdr3_nt: TGCGCCAGCAGCCCCTTAGCGGGGGCTGACACAGATACGCAGTATTTT
cdr3_aa: CASSPLAGADTDTQYF